These 9 T cell receptor beta chains came from one sample sequenced in a study of T cells in Graves' hyperthyroidism and ophthalmopathy. The source material, RNA transcripts, was used to amplify TCR beta CDR3 regions. Initially, a first-round RT-PCR of the TCR CDR3 employed the HTBI primer set. TCRdb analysed the multiplex PCR reads with MiXCR anew, one entry per CDR3 protein. The sample records around 350,000 distinct CDR3 sequences, around 15% being singletons. The specimen was blood. The receptors originated from a young woman with Graves' ophthalmopathy.

This clonotype was seen many times. The chain carries TRBV29-1 and TRBJ2-5; no reliable D call. CDR1 and CDR2 (germline): SQVTM, ANQGSEA. This CDR3 is 13 amino acids long. The germline V and J ends were trimmed by 7 bases and 4 bases, with 16 bases remaining between them. CDR3 nucleotides: TGCAGCGCTTTCGTAATGGCAGGAGAGACCCAGTACTTC. Translating gives CSAFVMAGETQYF. Complete variable domain (other parts from reference TRBV29-1 and TRBJ2-5): SAVISQKPSRDICQRGTSLTIQCQVDSQVTMMFWYRQQPGQSLTLIATANQGSEATYESGFVIDKFPISRPNLTFSTLTVSNMSPEDSSIYLCSAFVMAGETQYFGPGTRLLVL.

Only a few counts were recorded for this clonotype. The chain recombines TRBV28 with TRBJ2-7; 8 bases map to TRBD2. Germline CDR1 is MDHEN and CDR2 is SYDVKM. With 6 bases clipped from V and 6 bases from J, the junction kept 13 bases outside the gene matches. The CDR3 length is 15 residues. The CDR3 DNA follows: TGTGCCAGCAGAGTCGACGGGGGGGCCCTTCGCGAGCAGTACTTC. Translating gives CASRVDGGALREQYF. Variable domain in full (rest from reference TRBV28 and TRBJ2-7): DVKVTQSSRYLVKRTGEKVFLECVQDMDHENMFWYRQDPGLGLRLIYFSYDVKMKEKGDIPEGYSVSREKKERFSLILESASTNQTSMYLCASRVDGGALREQYFGPGTRLTVT.

This clonotype occurred a few times. Its ends do not fully match the called genes, so a read error is possible. This chain uses TRBV12-3 or TRBV12-4 with TRBJ1-1, with a tentative D call TRBD1 (5 bases). The CDR3 sequence is 15 residues long. The CDR3 here is CASSFGGRDHTEALF. The CDR3 DNA follows: TGTGCCAGCAGTTTCGGGGGACGGGATCACACTGAAGCTCTCTTT.

With regard to this clonotype: Its ends do not fully match the called genes, so a read error is possible. The chain joins TRBV24-1 to TRBJ1-2, with TRBD1 identical over 8 bases. CDR1 KGHDR and CDR2 SFDVKD come from the germline V gene. The CDR3 spans 16 residues. The CDR3 DNA is TGTACCACCAGTGATCCGGGACAGGAACAGCAGAATGGCTACACCTTC. It codes for CTTSDPGQEQQNGYTF.

This clonotype came up many times. The gene calls are TRBV7-2 and TRBJ2-5, with 9 bases that match TRBD2. Trimming cost V 10 bases and J 5 bases; bases outside gene matches: 8. The CDR3 covers 13 residues. The germline V gene encodes CDR1 SGHTA and CDR2 FQGNSA. CDR3 sequence (DNA): TGTGCCACCCGGGCGGGGGGGCTTGAGACCCAGTACTTC. Protein: CATRAGGLETQYF.

This clonotype was found many times. This sequence joins TRBV20-1 and TRBJ2-3, with 9 bases that match TRBD2. CDR3 length: 17 amino acids. With 1 base clipped from V and 4 bases from J, the junction kept 12 bases outside the gene matches. The germline gives CDR1 DFQATT, CDR2 SNEGSKA (reference sequence). CDR3 amino acids: CSARGRAAGGHADTQYF. The CDR3 nucleotides read TGCAGTGCTAGAGGGAGAGCCGCGGGGGGGCATGCAGATACGCAGTATTTT.

This clonotype has at least ten counts. The gene calls are TRBV20-1 and TRBJ2-1, with D hard to call. Trimming removed 0 bases from V and 5 bases from J, with 14 bases in between. The CDR3 is made up of 15 amino acids. Germline CDR1 and CDR2: DFQATT and SNEGSKA (reference sequence). This CDR3 reads CSARDYVRPDNEQFF. CDR3 bases: TGCAGTGCTAGAGATTACGTTCGACCGGACAATGAGCAGTTCTTC.

This clonotype was recorded many times. The chain couples TRBV28 to TRBJ1-5; TRBD1 might be the D (6 bases). V lost 8 bases, J lost 9 bases, and 14 bases lay in between. The CDR3 extends over 12 amino acids. CDR1 and CDR2 from the germline V gene are MDHEN and SYDVKM. The CDR3 spells CASEGGGGPQHF. The DNA of the CDR3 is TGTGCCAGCGAGGGGGGGGGTGGGCCCCAGCATTTT.

This clonotype has at least ten counts. This rearrangement joins TRBV28 to TRBJ2-7; 9 positions agree with TRBD1. In germline, CDR1 is MDHEN, CDR2 SYDVKM. With 6 bases clipped from V and 5 bases from J, the junction kept 14 bases outside the gene matches. The CDR3 has 16 amino acids. This chain's CDR3 is CASRPSPGQGSNEQYF. CDR3 in DNA: TGTGCCAGCAGACCCTCCCCTGGACAGGGGAGTAACGAGCAGTACTTC.